These 9 T cell receptor beta chains came from one sample sequenced in a study of T cells after yellow fever vaccination. TCRdb used MiXCR to reprocess the 5' RACE reads, holding one entry per CDR3 protein. The sample shows a few hundred thousand distinct CDR3 sequences, 6.8% of them seen only once. The sample consisted of PBMCs, taken about 49 days after the first yellow fever vaccination. All receptors come from a man younger than 35 who received the YFV17D yellow fever vaccine.

The rearrangement joins TRBV28 to TRBJ2-2; TRBD2 matches 8 bases. With V trimmed by 5 bases and J by 13 bases, 12 bases remained unmatched. Germline-derived CDR1 and CDR2 are MDHEN and SYDVKM. The CDR3 spans 14 residues. The CDR3 bases are TGTGCCAGCAGTCCCGGCGGGGGGCGAGAAGGGCTGTTTTTT. This translates into CASSPGGGREGLFF. The whole variable domain, remainder taken from reference TRBV28 and TRBJ2-2, is DVKVTQSSRYLVKRTGEKVFLECVQDMDHENMFWYRQDPGLGLRLIYFSYDVKMKEKGDIPEGYSVSREKKERFSLILESASTNQTSMYLCASSPGGGREGLFFGEGSRLTVL.

The J gene is TRBJ2-2, the V gene TRBV20-1; D possibly corresponds to TRBD2 (7 bases). Looked up from germline, CDR1 is DFQATT and CDR2 is SNEGSKA (reference sequence). Deletions cut 1 base from V and 4 bases from J, with 13 bases between. CDR3 length: 15 amino acids. The CDR3 DNA reads as TGCAGTGCTAGAGTGGGGAGGGGGGCCACCGGGGAGCTGTTTTTT. It encodes CSARVGRGATGELFF.

This clonotype was found a few times. The CDR3 protein is CAGSSGRGRTGELFF. The CDR3 nucleotides read TGTGCCGGGTCCTCCGGTCGGGGGCGGACCGGGGAGCTGTTTTTT. The chain joins TRBV6-1 to TRBJ2-2; D is possibly TRBD1 or TRBD2 (6 bases each). The ends were cut back, 11 bases at V and 5 bases at J, with 21 bases in the middle. CDR3 size: 15 residues. Germline loops: CDR1 MNHNS, CDR2 SASEGT.

The gene calls are TRBV20-1 and TRBJ2-3, with a weak D call TRBD1 (7 bases). The length of the CDR3 is 15 residues. The V end was cut by 5 bases, the J end by 6 bases, with 21 bases between. Germline CDR1 DFQATT, CDR2 SNEGSKA (reference sequence). The CDR3 sequence is CSAGERQGGLDTQYF. CDR3 sequence (DNA): TGCAGTGCTGGGGAACGTCAGGGGGGTTTGGATACGCAGTATTTT.

The chain employs TRBV4-1 and TRBJ2-7; 8 nucleotides agree with TRBD1. After removal of 0 bases from V and 5 bases from J, the junction contained 9 bases not matched to a gene. Germline values: CDR1 MGHRA, CDR2 YSYEKL. CDR3 length: 16 residues. The CDR3 sequence: CASSQDGFRGQDEQYF. In DNA form, the CDR3 reads TGCGCCAGCAGCCAAGATGGGTTCAGGGGGCAAGACGAGCAGTACTTC.

This clonotype was detected only a few times. This chain joins TRBV5-6 and TRBJ1-3, with no clear D. Looked up from germline, CDR1 is SGHDT and CDR2 is YYEEEE. This CDR3 has 14 amino acids. Trimming took off 0 bases at V and 4 bases at J, with 8 bases between the two ends. CDR3 coding DNA: TGTGCCAGCAGCTTGGAGAGAGGAGGAAACACCATATATTTT. It codes for CASSLERGGNTIYF.

CDR3 nucleotides: TGTGCCAGCAGCCTCTCTGGGGCGGGGGGGCCCCTCCGGGCGCAGTATTTT. This codes for CASSLSGAGGPLRAQYF. This chain links TRBV5-5 with TRBJ2-3; 9 bases are shared with TRBD2. The CDR3 covers 17 residues. The V gene's germline CDR1 is SGHKS and CDR2 YYEKEE (reference sequence). Trimming removed 4 bases from V and 10 bases from J; junction bases left unmatched: 19.

This clonotype appeared a few times. The CDR3, as DNA: TGCGCCAGCAGTAAGGGGTTGCAAGAGACCCAGTACTTC. Protein: CASSKGLQETQYF. The rearrangement links TRBV5-1 to TRBJ2-5; TRBD1 might be the D (5 bases). The germline CDR1 and CDR2 sequences are SGHRS and YFSETQ. The V gene lost 5 bases and the J gene lost 2 bases, with 10 bases spanning the gap. CDR3 length equals 13 residues. Using reference TRBV5-1 and TRBJ2-5 for the parts outside the CDR3, the full variable domain is KAGVTQTPRYLIKTRGQQVTLSCSPISGHRSVSWYQQTPGQGLQFLFEYFSETQRNKGNFPGRFSGRQFSNSRSEMNVSTLELGDSALYLCASSKGLQETQYFGPGTRLLVL.

This clonotype was observed a few times. The chain's CDR3 is CASSYSRGFETQYF. CDR3 in DNA: TGTGCCAGCAGTTACTCGAGAGGGTTTGAGACCCAGTACTTC. V is TRBV6-5 and J is TRBJ2-5, with D tentatively TRBD2 (5 bases). This CDR3 is 14 amino acids long. From germline, CDR1 is MNHEY and CDR2 SVGAGI. The V gene lost 0 bases and the J gene lost 5 bases, with 10 bases spanning the gap.